A single TCR beta chain is shown here with its context. Its antigen is as yet unknown. This entry comes from a study of T cell responses to AZD1222 COVID-19 vaccine. Assay used: immunoSEQ multiplex PCR; TCRdb lists only in-frame clones, some missing. Of about 140,000 clones listed, more than 80% were seen once; the top ten hold more than 2.5%. Per germline, CDR1 LGHNA and CDR2 YSLEER. V lost 0 bases and J lost 4, with 15 bases in between. This CDR3 is built from 17 residues. Study findings and constraints: Baseline serology detected seropositivity in only six AZD1222 recipients. It should be noted that donors were predominantly white British and more often female, and clonal diversity was possibly underestimated.

This sequence was found in an adult in good health. The genes are TRBV4-3 and TRBJ1-4; D is ambiguous. The sample here was peripheral blood, taken on day 0 of AZD1222 vaccination. The CDR3 DNA follows: TGCGCCAGCAGCCAAGATTCGGGAGGCCTTTATAATGAAAAACTGTTTTTT. Amino acids: CASSQDSGGLYNEKLFF.